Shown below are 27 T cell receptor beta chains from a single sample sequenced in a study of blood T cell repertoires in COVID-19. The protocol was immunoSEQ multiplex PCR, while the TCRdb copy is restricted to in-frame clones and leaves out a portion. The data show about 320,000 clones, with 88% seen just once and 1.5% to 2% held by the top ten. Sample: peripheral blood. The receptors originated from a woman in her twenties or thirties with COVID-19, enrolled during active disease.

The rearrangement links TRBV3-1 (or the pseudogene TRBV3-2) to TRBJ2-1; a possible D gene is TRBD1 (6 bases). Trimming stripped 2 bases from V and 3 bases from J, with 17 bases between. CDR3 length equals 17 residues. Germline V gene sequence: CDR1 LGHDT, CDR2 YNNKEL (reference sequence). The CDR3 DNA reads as TGTGCCAGCAGCCAATCCTCAATGGGACACCGCTACAATGAGCAGTTCTTC. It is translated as CASSQSSMGHRYNEQFF.

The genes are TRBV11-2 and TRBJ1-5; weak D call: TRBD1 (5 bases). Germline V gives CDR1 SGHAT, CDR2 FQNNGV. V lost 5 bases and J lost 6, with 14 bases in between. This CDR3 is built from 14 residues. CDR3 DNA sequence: TGTGCCAGCAGCACCATGGGGCAGGGTCAGCCCCAGCATTTT. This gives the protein CASSTMGQGQPQHF.

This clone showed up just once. CDR3 sequence: CASGLSRSTYEQYF. CDR3 nucleotides: TGTGCTAGTGGTTTGAGCAGGTCGACCTACGAGCAGTACTTC. The gene calls are TRBV12-5 and TRBJ2-7, with no clear D. V was cut by 2 bases and J by 2 bases, with 10 bases left in between. Germline V lookup: CDR1 LGHNT, CDR2 FRNRAP. The CDR3 loop spans 14 amino acids.

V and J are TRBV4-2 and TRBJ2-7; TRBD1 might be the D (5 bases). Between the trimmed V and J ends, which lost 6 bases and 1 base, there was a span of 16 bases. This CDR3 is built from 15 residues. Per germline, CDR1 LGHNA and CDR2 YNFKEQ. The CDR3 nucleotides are TGTGCCAGCAGTCCCGGACATACCTCTTCCTACGAGCAGTACTTC. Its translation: CASSPGHTSSYEQYF.

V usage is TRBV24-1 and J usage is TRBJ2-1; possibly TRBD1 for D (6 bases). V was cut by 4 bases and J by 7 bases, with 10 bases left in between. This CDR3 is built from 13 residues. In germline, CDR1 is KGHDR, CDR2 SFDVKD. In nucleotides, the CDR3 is TGTGCCACCAGTGAGTACAGGGCGAATGAGCAGTTCTTC. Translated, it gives CATSEYRANEQFF.

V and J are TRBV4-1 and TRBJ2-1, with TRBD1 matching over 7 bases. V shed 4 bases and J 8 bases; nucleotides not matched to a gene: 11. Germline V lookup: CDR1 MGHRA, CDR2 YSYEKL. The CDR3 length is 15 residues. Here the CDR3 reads CASSPGPGGVDEQFF. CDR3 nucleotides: TGCGCCAGCAGCCCGGGACCAGGGGGAGTTGATGAGCAGTTCTTC.

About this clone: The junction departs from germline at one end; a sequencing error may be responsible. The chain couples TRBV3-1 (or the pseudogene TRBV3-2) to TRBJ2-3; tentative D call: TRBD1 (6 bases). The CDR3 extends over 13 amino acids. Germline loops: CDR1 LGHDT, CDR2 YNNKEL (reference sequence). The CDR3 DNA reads TGTGCCAGCAGTGCTACCATCCTCTCGGGGACACATTTT. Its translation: CASSATILSGTHF.

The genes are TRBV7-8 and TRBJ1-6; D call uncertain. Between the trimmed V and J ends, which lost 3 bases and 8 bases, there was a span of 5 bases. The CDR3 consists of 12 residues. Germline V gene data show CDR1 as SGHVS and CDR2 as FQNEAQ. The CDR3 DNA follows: TGTGCCAGCAGCTTCTCTGATTCACCCCTCCACTTT. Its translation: CASSFSDSPLHF.

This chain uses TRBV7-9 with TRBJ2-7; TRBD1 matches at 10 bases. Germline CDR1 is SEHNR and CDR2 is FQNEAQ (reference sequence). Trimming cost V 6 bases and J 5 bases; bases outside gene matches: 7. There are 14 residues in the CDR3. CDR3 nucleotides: TGTGCCAGCAGAAACCGGGACAGGGGTAACGAGCAGTACGTC. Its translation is CASRNRDRGNEQYV.

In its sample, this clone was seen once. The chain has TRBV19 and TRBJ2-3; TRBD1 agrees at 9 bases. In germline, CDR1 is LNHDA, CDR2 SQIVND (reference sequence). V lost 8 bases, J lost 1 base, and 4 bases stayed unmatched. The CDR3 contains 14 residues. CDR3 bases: TGTGCCAGTTCTAGGACAGGGGGCACAGATACGCAGTATTTT. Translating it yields CASSRTGGTDTQYF.

The CDR3 coding sequence is TGCGCCAGCAGCCAAGGAGGTTTCGACAGGGGCCCAATCTCCTATAATTCACCCCTCCACTTT. As protein: CASSQGGFDRGPISYNSPLHF. The chain recombines TRBV4-3 with TRBJ1-6, with 8 bases aligning to TRBD1. The germline CDR1 and CDR2 sequences are LGHNA and YSLEER. V shed 1 base, J shed 0 bases, and the junction held 14 bases outside the gene matches. The CDR3 runs to 21 residues.

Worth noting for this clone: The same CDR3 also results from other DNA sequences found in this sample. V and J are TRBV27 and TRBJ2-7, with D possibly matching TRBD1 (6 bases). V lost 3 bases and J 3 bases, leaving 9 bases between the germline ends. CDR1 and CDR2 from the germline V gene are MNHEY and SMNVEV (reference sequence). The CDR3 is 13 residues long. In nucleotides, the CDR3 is TGTGCCAGCAGTTTGGGCAGGGGCTACGAGCAGTACTTC. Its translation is CASSLGRGYEQYF.

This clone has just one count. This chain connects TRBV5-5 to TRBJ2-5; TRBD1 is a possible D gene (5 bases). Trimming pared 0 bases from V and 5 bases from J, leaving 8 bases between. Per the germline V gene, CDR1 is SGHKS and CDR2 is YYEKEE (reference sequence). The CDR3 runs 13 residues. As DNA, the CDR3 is TGTGCCAGCAGCTTGGAGGGGATGGAGACCCAGTACTTC. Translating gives CASSLEGMETQYF.

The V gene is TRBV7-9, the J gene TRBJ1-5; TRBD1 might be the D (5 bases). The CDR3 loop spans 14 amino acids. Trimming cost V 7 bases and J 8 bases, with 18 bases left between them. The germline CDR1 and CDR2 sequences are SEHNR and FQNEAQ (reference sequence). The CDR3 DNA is TGTGCCAGCAACCGGGACGGGACTATGGAGCCCCAGCATTTT. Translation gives CASNRDGTMEPQHF.

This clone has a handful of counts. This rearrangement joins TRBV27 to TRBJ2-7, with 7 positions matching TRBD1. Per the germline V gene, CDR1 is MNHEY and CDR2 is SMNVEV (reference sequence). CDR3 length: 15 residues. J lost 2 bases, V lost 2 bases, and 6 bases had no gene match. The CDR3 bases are TGTGCCAGCAGTTTAACGGGGACAGCGCCCTACGAGCAGTACTTC. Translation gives CASSLTGTAPYEQYF.

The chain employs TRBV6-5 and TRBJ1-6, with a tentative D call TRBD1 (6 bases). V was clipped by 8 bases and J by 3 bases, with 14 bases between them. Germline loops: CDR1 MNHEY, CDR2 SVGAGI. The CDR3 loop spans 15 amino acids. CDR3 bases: TGTGCCAGCGGCGGGGGGGGGCACTATAATTCACCCCTCCACTTT. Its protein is CASGGGGHYNSPLHF.

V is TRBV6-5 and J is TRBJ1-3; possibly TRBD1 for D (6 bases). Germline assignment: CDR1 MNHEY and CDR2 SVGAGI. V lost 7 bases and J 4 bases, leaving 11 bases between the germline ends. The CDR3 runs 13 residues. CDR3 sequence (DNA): TGTGCCAGCAAGGCAGGGGTGGGAAACACCATATATTTT. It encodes CASKAGVGNTIYF.

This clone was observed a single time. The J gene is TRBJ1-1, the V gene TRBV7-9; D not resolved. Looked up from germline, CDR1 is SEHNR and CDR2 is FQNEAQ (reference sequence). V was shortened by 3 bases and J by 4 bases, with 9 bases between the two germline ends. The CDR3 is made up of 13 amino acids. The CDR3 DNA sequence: TGTGCCAGCAGCTTGCCCCAGATCACTGAAGCTTTCTTT. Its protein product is CASSLPQITEAFF.

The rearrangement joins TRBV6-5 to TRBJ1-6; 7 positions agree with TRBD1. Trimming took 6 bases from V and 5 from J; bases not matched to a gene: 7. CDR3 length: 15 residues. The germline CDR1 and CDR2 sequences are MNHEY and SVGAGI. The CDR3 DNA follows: TGTGCCAGCAGCCAATTCAGGGGGAATAATTCACCCCTCCACTTT. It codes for CASSQFRGNNSPLHF.

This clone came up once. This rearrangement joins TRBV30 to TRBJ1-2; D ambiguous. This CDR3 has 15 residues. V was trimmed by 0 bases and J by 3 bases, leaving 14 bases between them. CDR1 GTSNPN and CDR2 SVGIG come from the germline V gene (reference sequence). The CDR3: CAWSVPRGSHYGYTF. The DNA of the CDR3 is TGTGCCTGGAGTGTACCTAGAGGGAGCCACTATGGCTACACCTTC.

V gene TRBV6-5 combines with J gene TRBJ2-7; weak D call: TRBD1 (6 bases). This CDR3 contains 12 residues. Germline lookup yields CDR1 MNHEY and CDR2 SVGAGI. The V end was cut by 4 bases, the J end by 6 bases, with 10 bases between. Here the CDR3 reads CASSSTGAEQYF. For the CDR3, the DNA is TGTGCCAGCAGTTCGACAGGAGCCGAGCAGTACTTC.

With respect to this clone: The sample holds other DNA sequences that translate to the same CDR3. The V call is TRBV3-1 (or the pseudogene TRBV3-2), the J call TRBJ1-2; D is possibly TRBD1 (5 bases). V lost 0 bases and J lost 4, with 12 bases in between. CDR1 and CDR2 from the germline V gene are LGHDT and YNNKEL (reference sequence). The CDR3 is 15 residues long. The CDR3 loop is CASSQDWGGGYGYTF. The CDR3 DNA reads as TGTGCCAGCAGCCAAGATTGGGGGGGTGGCTATGGCTACACCTTC.

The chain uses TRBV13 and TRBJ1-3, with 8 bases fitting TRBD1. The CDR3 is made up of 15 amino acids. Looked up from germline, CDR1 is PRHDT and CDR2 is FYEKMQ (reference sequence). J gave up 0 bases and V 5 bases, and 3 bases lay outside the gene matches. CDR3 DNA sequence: TGTGCCAGCAGCCCGGACAGGGACTCTGGAAACACCATATATTTT. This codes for CASSPDRDSGNTIYF.

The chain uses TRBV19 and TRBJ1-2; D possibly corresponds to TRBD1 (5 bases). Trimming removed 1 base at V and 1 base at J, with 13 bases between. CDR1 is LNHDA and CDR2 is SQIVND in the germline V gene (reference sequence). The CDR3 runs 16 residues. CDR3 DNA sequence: TGTGCCAGTAGTATAGGATGGACACAAAATAACTATGGCTACACCTTC. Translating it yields CASSIGWTQNNYGYTF.

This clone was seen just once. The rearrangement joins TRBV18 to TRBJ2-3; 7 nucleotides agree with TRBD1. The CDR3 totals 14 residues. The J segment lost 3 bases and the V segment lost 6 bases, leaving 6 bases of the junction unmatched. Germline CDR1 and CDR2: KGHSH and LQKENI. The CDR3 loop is CASSPTGFTDTQYF. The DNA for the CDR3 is TGTGCCAGCTCCCCGACAGGGTTTACAGATACGCAGTATTTT.

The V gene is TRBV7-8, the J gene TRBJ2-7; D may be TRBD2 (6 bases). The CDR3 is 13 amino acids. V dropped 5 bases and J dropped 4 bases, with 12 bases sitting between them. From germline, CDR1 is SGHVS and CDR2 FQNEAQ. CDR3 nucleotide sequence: TGTGCCAGCAGCGTCCGGGGGAGTTACGAGCAGTACTTC. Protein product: CASSVRGSYEQYF.

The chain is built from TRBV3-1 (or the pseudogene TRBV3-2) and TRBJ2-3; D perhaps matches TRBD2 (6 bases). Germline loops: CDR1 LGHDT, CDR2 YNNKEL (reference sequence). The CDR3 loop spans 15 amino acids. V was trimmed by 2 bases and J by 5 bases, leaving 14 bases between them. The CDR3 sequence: CASSQLGTFGDTQYF. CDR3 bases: TGTGCCAGCAGCCAACTCGGGACTTTTGGAGATACGCAGTATTTT.